The next 16 T cell receptor beta chains were all read from a single sample in a study of shared clonotypes between healthy human individuals. Assay used: immunoSEQ multiplex PCR; TCRdb lists only in-frame clones, some missing. Altogether roughly 500,000 clones are present, 81% being singletons, with the ten largest covering approximately 12%. The specimen sequenced was PBMCs. The receptors here all came from a middle-aged woman in good health. Some clones in this sample may be carry-over from other donors' samples.

V is TRBV7-2 and J is TRBJ2-7, with TRBD2 matching over 7 bases. The V gene end was trimmed by 5 bases and the J gene end by 4 bases; junction bases not matched to a gene: 11. Germline V CDR1 and CDR2: SGHTA, FQGNSA. CDR3 size: 15 residues. In DNA form, the CDR3 reads TGTGCCAGCAGCGCCCCGGGACTACCCCAATACGAGCAGTACTTC. Its translation is CASSAPGLPQYEQYF.

CDR3 residues: CAANAANTGELFF. CDR3 bases: TGTGCCGCCAACGCAGCGAACACCGGGGAGCTGTTTTTT. The chain couples TRBV10-3 to TRBJ2-2; no reliable D call. V gave up 11 bases and J gave up 0 bases, with 10 bases separating them. CDR1 is ENHRY and CDR2 is SYGVKD in the germline V gene. CDR3 length: 13 residues.

V and J are TRBV7-9 and TRBJ2-7, with D tentatively TRBD1 or TRBD2 (5 bases each). Trimming removed 5 bases from V and 0 bases from J, with 17 bases in between. The CDR3 totals 16 residues. Germline V gene sequence: CDR1 SEHNR, CDR2 FQNEAQ (reference sequence). The CDR3 sequence: CASSHPPGRGSYEQYF. In DNA form, the CDR3 reads TGTGCCAGCAGCCATCCACCGGGACGGGGCTCCTACGAGCAGTACTTC.

This clone has only a few counts. One base away lies a much larger clone, so this may be a sequencing read error. This sequence joins TRBV5-4 and TRBJ2-5; D is unclear. The CDR3 extends over 11 amino acids. Germline CDR1 is SGHNT and CDR2 is YYREEE (reference sequence). Between the trimmed V and J ends, which lost 0 bases and 3 bases, there was a span of 0 bases. The chain's CDR3 is CASSLEETQYF. DNA of the CDR3: TGTGCCAGCAGCTTGGAAGAGACCCAGTACTTC.

The chain employs TRBV7-9 and TRBJ2-7; D unresolved. CDR1 and CDR2 (germline): SEHNR, FQNEAQ (reference sequence). This CDR3 contains 14 residues. Trimming stripped 6 bases from V and 2 bases from J, with 14 bases between. CDR3 amino acids: CASSKGYIAYEQYF. For the CDR3, the DNA is TGTGCCAGCAGTAAAGGGTACATAGCCTACGAGCAGTACTTC.

This clone showed up just once. V is TRBV5-4 and J is TRBJ2-7, with TRBD2 identical over 12 bases. Germline V gives CDR1 SGHNT, CDR2 YYREEE (reference sequence). V lost 3 bases, J lost 4 bases, and 8 bases stayed unmatched. The CDR3 covers 16 residues. CDR3 sequence reads: CASSSETSGRMYEQYF. The CDR3 DNA sequence: TGTGCCAGCAGCTCTGAGACTAGCGGGAGAATGTACGAGCAGTACTTC. Full variable domain (missing parts from reference TRBV5-4 and TRBJ2-7): ETGVTQSPTHLIKTRGQQVTLRCSSQSGHNTVSWYQQALGQGPQFIFQYYREEENGRGNFPPRFSGLQFPNYSSELNVNALELDDSALYLCASSSETSGRMYEQYFGPGTRLTVT.

In this sample, this clone turned up once. This sequence joins TRBV19 and TRBJ1-4; 8 bases match TRBD1. This CDR3 has 14 residues. V shed 4 bases, J shed 5 bases, and the junction held 3 bases outside the gene matches. Germline assignment: CDR1 LNHDA and CDR2 SQIVND (reference sequence). The CDR3 DNA reads TGTGCCAGTAGTAAGGGACAGGAGAATGAAAAACTGTTTTTT. This gives the protein CASSKGQENEKLFF. The variable domain in full, with the rest retrieved from reference TRBV19 and TRBJ1-4, is DGGITQSPKYLFRKEGQNVTLSCEQNLNHDAMYWYRQDPGQGLRLIYYSQIVNDFQKGDIAEGYSVSREKKESFPLTVTSAQKNPTAFYLCASSKGQENEKLFFGSGTQLSVL.

As DNA, the CDR3 is TGCGCCAGCAGCTTACTAGCGGGACTATTGAATGAGCAGTTCTTC. It codes for CASSLLAGLLNEQFF. The chain joins TRBV5-1 to TRBJ2-1; TRBD2 matches at 10 bases. This CDR3 has 15 amino acids. V was clipped by 2 bases and J by 7 bases; unmatched bases: 6. Germline CDR1 SGHRS, CDR2 YFSETQ.

The chain recombines TRBV5-6 with TRBJ2-7, with 8 bases that match TRBD1. This CDR3 spans 15 amino acids. The ends lost 4 bases at V and 0 bases at J; junction bases unmatched: 6. CDR1 SGHDT and CDR2 YYEEEE come from the germline V gene. The CDR3 spells CASSRTGPLSYEQYF. CDR3 nucleotides: TGTGCCAGCAGCCGGACAGGGCCTCTCTCCTACGAGCAGTACTTC.

The chain joins TRBV9 to TRBJ2-2, with 9 bases lining up with TRBD2. The CDR3 has 14 amino acids. The V gene's germline CDR1 is SGDLS and CDR2 YYNGEE. The ends lost 5 bases at V and 4 bases at J; junction bases unmatched: 3. This chain's CDR3 is CASRGTSSTGELFF. CDR3 nucleotides: TGTGCCAGCAGGGGGACTAGCAGCACCGGGGAGCTGTTTTTT.

This sequence joins TRBV6-1 and TRBJ2-5; D gene unclear. This CDR3 contains 14 residues. Trimming took 1 base from V and 2 from J, leaving 8 bases between them. The germline V gene encodes CDR1 MNHNS and CDR2 SASEGT. This CDR3 reads CASSEVLAQETQYF. The CDR3, as DNA: TGTGCCAGCAGTGAAGTGTTAGCTCAAGAGACCCAGTACTTC.

This clone was found many times. The CDR3 sequence is CASSARSRSMNTEAFF. CDR3 sequence (DNA): TGTGCCAGTAGTGCGAGAAGCAGGAGCATGAACACTGAAGCTTTCTTT. The rearrangement uses TRBV19 and TRBJ1-1; D remains ambiguous. The CDR3 covers 16 residues. Germline V CDR1 and CDR2: LNHDA, SQIVND (reference sequence). The ends were cut back, 5 bases at V and 0 bases at J, with 16 bases in the middle.

The chain joins TRBV11-3 to TRBJ1-4; D is ambiguous. The CDR3 has 13 residues. Looked up from germline, CDR1 is SGHNT and CDR2 is YENEEA. Trimming took 1 base from V and 5 from J, leaving 5 bases between them. CDR3 region: CASSLGPNEKLFF. Written as DNA, the CDR3 is TGTGCCAGCAGCTTAGGGCCGAATGAAAAACTGTTTTTT.

Comments on this clone: It may be a read error: a sequence one base away is much more abundant. The CDR3: CASSRRGIETYNEQFF. Written as DNA, the CDR3 is TGTGCCAGCTCCCGACGGGGGATAGAAACCTACAATGAGCAGTTCTTC. This chain connects TRBV18 to TRBJ2-1, with D perhaps TRBD2 (6 bases). V was clipped by 6 bases and J by 2 bases, with 17 bases between them. The CDR3 contains 16 residues. CDR1 is KGHSH and CDR2 is LQKENI in the germline V gene.

The CDR3 reads CASSVGQGAWAEQYF. CDR3 DNA: TGTGCCAGCAGCGTGGGACAGGGGGCGTGGGCCGAGCAGTACTTC. The chain uses TRBV9 and TRBJ2-7; 12 positions agree with TRBD1. CDR1 is SGDLS and CDR2 is YYNGEE in the germline V gene. The ends lost 2 bases at V and 6 bases at J; junction bases unmatched: 6. There are 15 residues in the CDR3.

The J gene is TRBJ2-1, the V gene TRBV6-5; D remains unclear. Germline CDR1 and CDR2: MNHEY and SVGAGI. V lost 0 bases and J lost 8, with 8 bases in between. The CDR3 has 13 amino acids. The CDR3 bases are TGTGCCAGCAGTTACTCGCATCTTGATGAGCAGTTCTTC. Translated, it gives CASSYSHLDEQFF.